The 2 T cell receptor beta chains below all came from one sample that was sequenced in a study of tumor and adjacent non-tumor tissue in lung cancer. Three rounds of nested PCR, following a modified ARM-PCR protocol, produced the TCRbeta library. TCRdb itself ran the multiplex PCR reads through MiXCR, one entry per CDR3 protein. The top ten clones hold about 20% of a sample with about 140,000 distinct CDR3 sequences, around 61% of them seen once. The template was RNA from unsorted bulk tissue. The specimen sequenced was lung tumor tissue. The receptor set was obtained from a man aged 60-69 years with small cell lung cancer.

About this clonotype itself: This sequence may be a read error, since a much larger clone differs from it by one base. Without the conserved terminal phenylalanine or tryptophan, this CDR3 likely stems from a read error. This chain joins TRBV4-2 and TRBJ1-1; D call uncertain. Germline-derived CDR1 and CDR2 are LGHNA and YNFKEQ. The CDR3 length is 15 residues. Between the trimmed V and J ends, which lost 0 bases and 1 base, there was a span of 9 bases. The CDR3 protein is CASSQDGGPNTEAFS. The CDR3 nucleotides read TGTGCCAGCAGCCAAGATGGAGGCCCGAACACTGAAGCTTTCTCT.

With respect to this clonotype: As the CDR3 is not closed by the conserved phenylalanine or tryptophan, this likely results from a read error. This chain uses TRBV11-2 with TRBJ2-3; 11 nucleotides match TRBD2. The germline V gene encodes CDR1 SGHAT and CDR2 FQNNGV. The CDR3 runs to 14 residues. J was trimmed by 8 bases and V by 2 bases; bases with no gene match: 3. Here the CDR3 DNA reads TGTGCCAGCAGCTTATATCTAGCGGGAGGTACGCAGTATCTT. Translation gives CASSLYLAGGTQYL.